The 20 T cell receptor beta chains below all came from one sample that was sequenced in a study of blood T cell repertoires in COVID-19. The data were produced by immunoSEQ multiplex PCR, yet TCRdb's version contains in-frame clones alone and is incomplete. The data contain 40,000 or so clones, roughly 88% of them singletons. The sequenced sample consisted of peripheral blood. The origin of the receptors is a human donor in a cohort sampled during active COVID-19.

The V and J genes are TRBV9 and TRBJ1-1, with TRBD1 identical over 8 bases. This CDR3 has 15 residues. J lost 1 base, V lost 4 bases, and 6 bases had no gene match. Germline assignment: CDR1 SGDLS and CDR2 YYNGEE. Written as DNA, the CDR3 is TGTGCCAGCAGCAATCCAGGGGGCCCGAACACTGAAGCTTTCTTT. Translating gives CASSNPGGPNTEAFF.

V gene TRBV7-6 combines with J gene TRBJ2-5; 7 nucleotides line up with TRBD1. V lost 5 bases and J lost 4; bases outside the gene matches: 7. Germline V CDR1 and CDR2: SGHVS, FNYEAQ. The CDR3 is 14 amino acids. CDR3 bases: TGTGCCAGCAGCCCAACGGACAGGAGAGAGACCCAGTACTTC. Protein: CASSPTDRRETQYF.

CDR3 protein: CASSKQGNTEAFF. For the CDR3, the DNA is TGCGCCAGCAGCAAACAGGGGAACACTGAAGCTTTCTTT. The chain links TRBV5-1 to TRBJ1-1; possibly TRBD1 for D (6 bases). V was shortened by 4 bases and J by 1 base, with 8 bases between the two germline ends. Germline CDR1 reads SGHRS; CDR2 reads YFSETQ. The CDR3 extends over 13 amino acids.

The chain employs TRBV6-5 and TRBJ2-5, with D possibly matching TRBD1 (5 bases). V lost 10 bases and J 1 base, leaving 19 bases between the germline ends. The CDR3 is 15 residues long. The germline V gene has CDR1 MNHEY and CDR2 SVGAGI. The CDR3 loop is CATGRTGLIQETQYF. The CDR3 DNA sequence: TGTGCCACAGGCCGAACAGGTTTAATCCAAGAGACCCAGTACTTC.

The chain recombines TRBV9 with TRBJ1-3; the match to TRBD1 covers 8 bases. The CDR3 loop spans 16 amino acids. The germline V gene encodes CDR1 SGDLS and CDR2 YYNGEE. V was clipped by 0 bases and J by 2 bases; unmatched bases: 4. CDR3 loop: CASSVGGRGPGNTIYF. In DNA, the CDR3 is TGTGCCAGCAGCGTAGGAGGCAGGGGGCCTGGAAACACCATATATTTT.

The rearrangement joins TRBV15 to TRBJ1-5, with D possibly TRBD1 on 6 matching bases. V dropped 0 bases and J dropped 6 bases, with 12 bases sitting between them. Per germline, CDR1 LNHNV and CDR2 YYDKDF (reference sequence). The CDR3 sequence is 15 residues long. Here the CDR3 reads CATSRDRGGPQPQHF. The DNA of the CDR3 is TGTGCCACCAGCAGAGATCGAGGGGGTCCTCAGCCCCAGCATTTT. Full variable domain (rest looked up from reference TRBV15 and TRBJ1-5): DAMVIQNPRYQVTQFGKPVTLSCSQTLNHNVMYWYQQKSSQAPKLLFHYYDKDFNNEADTPDNFQSRRPNTSFCFLDIRSPGLGDTAMYLCATSRDRGGPQPQHFGDGTRLSIL.

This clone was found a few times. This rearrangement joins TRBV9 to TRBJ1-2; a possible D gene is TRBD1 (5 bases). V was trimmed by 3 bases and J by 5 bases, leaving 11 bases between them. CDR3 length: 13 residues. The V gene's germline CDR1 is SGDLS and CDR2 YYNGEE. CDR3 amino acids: CASSAQTVYGYTF. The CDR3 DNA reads TGTGCCAGCAGCGCCCAGACAGTTTATGGCTACACCTTC.

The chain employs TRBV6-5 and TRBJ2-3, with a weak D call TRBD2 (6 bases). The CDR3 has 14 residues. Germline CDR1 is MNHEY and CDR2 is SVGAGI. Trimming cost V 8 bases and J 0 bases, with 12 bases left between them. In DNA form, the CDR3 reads TGTGCCAGCGGGACTCCTAGGAGCACAGATACGCAGTATTTT. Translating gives CASGTPRSTDTQYF.

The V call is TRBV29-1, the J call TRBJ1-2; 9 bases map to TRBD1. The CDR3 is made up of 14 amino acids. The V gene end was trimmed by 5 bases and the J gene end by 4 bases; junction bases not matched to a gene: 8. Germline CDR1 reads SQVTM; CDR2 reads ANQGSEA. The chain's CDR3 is CSVRTGTGFYGYTF. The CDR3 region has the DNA TGCAGCGTTCGTACCGGGACAGGGTTCTATGGCTACACCTTC.

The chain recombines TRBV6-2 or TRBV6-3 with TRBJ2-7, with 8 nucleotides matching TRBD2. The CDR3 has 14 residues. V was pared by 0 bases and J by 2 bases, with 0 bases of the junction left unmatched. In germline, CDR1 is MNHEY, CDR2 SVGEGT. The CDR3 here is CASSYSTSAYEQYF. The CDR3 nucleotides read TGTGCCAGCAGTTACTCGACTAGCGCCTACGAGCAGTACTTC.

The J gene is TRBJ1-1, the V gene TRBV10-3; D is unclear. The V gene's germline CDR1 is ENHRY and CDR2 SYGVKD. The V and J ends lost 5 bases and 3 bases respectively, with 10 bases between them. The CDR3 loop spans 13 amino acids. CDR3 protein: CAISRREDTEAFF. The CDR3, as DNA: TGTGCCATCAGTAGGCGGGAGGACACTGAAGCTTTCTTT.

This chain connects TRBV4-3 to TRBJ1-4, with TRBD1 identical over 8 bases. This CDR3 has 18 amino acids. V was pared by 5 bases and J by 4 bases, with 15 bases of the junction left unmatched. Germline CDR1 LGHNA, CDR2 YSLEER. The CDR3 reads CASSSDWISGGLNEKLFF. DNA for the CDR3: TGCGCCAGCAGCAGCGACTGGATTTCAGGGGGCCTTAATGAAAAACTGTTTTTT.

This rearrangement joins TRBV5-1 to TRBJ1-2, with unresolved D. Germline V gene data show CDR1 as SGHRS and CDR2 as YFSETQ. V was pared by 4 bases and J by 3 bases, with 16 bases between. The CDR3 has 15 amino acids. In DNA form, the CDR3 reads TGCGCCAGCAGCCTCAATGGAGAGGCGGACTATGGCTACACCTTC. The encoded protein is CASSLNGEADYGYTF.

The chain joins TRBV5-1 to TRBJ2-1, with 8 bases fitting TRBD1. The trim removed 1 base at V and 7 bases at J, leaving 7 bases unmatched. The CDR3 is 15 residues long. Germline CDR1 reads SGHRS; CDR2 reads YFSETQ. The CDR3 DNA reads TGCGCCAGCAGCTTGCGACAGGGGATGGATAATGAGCAGTTCTTC. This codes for CASSLRQGMDNEQFF.

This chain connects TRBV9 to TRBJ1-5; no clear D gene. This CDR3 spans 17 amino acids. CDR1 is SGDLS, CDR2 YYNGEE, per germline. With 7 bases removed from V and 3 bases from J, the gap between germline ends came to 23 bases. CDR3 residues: CASGAEMHVVINQPQHF. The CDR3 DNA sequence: TGTGCCAGCGGAGCCGAAATGCATGTCGTAATCAATCAGCCCCAGCATTTT.

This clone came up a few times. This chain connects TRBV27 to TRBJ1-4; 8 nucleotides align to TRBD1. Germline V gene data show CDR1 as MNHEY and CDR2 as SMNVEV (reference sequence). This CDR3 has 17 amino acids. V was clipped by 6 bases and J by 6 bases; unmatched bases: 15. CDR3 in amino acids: CASSRTQGANRDEKLFF. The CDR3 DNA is TGTGCCAGCAGCCGAACCCAGGGGGCGAATAGGGATGAAAAACTGTTTTTT.

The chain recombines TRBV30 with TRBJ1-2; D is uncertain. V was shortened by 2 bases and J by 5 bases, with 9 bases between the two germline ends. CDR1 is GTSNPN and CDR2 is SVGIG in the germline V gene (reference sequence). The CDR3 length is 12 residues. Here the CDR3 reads CAWSQAGYGYTF. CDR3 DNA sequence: TGTGCCTGGAGTCAGGCAGGATATGGCTACACCTTC.

CDR3 bases: TGTGCCAGTAGTATACGGGTTGACACTGAAGCTTTCTTT. Its translation: CASSIRVDTEAFF. The gene calls are TRBV19 and TRBJ1-1; no firm D call. CDR1 and CDR2 (germline): LNHDA, SQIVND (reference sequence). V was cut by 2 bases and J by 3 bases, with 7 bases left in between. This CDR3 has 13 amino acids.

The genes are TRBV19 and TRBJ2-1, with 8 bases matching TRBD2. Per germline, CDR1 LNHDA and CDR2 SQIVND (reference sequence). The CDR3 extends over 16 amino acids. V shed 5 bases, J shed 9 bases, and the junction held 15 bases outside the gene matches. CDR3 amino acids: CASSPLGKRESAEQFF. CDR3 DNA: TGTGCCAGTAGTCCGCTGGGGAAGCGGGAGTCGGCTGAGCAGTTCTTC.

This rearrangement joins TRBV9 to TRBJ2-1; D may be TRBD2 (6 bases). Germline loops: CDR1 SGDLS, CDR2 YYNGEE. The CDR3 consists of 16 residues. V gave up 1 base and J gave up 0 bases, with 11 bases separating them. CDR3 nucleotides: TGTGCCAGCAGCGTATCCTACGGGAGCTCCTACAATGAGCAGTTCTTC. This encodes CASSVSYGSSYNEQFF.